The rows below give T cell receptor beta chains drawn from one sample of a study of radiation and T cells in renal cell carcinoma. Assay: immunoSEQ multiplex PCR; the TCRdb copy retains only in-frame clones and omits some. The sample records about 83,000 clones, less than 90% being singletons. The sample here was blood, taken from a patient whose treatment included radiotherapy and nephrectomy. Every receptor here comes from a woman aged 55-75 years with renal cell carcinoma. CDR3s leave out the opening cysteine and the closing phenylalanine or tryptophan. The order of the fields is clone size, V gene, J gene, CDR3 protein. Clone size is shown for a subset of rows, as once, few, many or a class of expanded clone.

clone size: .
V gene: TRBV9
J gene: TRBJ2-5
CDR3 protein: ASSERQVRETQY

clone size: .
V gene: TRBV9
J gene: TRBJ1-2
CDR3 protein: ASSPQQGRGANYGYT

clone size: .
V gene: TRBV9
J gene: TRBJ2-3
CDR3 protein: ASSVGLAGPTDTQY

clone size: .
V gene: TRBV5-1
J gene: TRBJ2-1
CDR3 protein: ASSSGQSYNEQF

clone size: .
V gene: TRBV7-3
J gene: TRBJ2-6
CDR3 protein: ASSLNGQGSGANVLT

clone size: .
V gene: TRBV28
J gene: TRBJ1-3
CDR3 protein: ATGGGGGNTIY

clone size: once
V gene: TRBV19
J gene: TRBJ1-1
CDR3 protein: ASSMTQANTEAF

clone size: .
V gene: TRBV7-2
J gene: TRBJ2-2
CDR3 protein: ASSLWSGGGTGELF

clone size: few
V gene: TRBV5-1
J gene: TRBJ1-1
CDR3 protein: ASWGGQALTEAF

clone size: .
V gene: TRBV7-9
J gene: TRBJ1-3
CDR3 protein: ASTPGQSGNTIY

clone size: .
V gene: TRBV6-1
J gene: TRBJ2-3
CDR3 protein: ASSRGLAGTDTQY

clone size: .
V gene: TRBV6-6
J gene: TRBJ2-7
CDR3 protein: ASSQGAYEQY

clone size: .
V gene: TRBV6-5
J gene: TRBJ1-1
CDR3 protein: ASSETGSTEAF

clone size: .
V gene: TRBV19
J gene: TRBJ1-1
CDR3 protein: ASDGGWGEAF

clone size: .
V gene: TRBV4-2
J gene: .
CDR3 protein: ASSQVLGTSDNEQY

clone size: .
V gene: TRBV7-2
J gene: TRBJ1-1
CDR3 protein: ASSHGTARMNTEAF

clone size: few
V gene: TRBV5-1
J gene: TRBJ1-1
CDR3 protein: ASSPTVRGGAF

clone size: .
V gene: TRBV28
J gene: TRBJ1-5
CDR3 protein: ASSLRGGGNQPQH

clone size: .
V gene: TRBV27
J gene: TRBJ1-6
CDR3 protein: ASGYGWVSPLH

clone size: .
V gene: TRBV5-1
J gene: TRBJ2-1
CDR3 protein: ASSLFLAGNNEQF

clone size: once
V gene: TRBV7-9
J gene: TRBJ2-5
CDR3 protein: ASSLGRQETQY

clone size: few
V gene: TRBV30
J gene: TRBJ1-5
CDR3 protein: AWSPPGGSPGNRAQH

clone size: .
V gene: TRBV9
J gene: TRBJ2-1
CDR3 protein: ASSVAGTKDEQF

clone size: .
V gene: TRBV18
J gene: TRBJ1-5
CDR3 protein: ASSRQGDSQH

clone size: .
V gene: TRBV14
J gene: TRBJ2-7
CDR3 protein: ASSKGDKSSYEQY

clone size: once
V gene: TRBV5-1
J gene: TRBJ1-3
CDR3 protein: ASSLAAFSGNAIY

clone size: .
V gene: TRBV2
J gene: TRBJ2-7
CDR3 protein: ASRGEGEQY

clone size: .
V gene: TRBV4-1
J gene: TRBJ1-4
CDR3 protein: ASSPGPNEKLF

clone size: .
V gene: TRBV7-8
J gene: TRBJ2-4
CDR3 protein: ASGSTGRDIQY

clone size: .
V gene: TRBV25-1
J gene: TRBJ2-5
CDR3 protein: ASSLWGTGVETQY

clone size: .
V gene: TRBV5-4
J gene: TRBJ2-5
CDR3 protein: ASTTAGGKETQY

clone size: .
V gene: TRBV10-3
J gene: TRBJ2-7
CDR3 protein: AISESLQHSYEQY

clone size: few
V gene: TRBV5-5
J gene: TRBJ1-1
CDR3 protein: ASSFVSTQLNTEAF

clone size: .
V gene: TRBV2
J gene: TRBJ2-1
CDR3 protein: ASSSTSGEQF

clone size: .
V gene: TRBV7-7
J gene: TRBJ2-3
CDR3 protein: ASSLDTGRTDTQY

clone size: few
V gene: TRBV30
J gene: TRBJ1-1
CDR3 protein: AWSRQQNTEAF

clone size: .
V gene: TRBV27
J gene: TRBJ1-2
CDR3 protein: ASSRGVNYGYT

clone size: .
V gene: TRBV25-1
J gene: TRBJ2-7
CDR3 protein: ASSEYSSGGLSEQY

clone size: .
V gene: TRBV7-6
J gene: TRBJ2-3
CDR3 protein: ASKVDTQY

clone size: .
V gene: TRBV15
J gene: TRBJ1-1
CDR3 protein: ATSRELGTVNTEAF

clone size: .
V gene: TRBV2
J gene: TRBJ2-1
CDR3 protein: ASSEGWSGRAVNEQF

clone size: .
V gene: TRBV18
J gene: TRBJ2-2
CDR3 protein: ASSQSNTGELF

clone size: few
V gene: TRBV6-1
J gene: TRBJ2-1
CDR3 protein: ASSEAMAGSYNEQF

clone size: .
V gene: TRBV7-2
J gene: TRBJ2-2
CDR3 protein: ASSPTGVDTGELF

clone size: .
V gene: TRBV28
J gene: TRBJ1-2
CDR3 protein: ASSLVYRDSSYGYT

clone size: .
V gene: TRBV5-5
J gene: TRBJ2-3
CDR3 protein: ASRAGLADTQY

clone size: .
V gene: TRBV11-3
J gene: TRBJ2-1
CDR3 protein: ASSLQDLGGVYNEQF

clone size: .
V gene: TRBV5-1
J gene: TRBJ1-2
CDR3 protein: ASSLGFGRDYGYT

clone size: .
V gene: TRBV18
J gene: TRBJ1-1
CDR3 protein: ASSPPVEGATF

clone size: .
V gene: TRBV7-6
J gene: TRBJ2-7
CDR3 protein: ASSPGQGAEQY

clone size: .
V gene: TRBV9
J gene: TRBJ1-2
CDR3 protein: ASSVVGAPYGYT

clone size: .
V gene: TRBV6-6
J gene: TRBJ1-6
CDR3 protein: ASSYGQGGDSPLH

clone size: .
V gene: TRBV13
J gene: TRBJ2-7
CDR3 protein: ASSLTQY

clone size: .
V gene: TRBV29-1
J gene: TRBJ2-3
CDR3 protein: SVEGQGSADTQY

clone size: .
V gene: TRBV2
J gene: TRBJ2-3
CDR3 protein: ASSIRQGTDTQY

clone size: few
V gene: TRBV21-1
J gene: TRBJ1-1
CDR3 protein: ASSRDREVRAF

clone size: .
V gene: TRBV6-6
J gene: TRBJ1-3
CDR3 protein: ASSYGTASGNTIY

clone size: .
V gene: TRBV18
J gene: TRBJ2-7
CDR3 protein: ASSPSAGGAGAWSEQY